This T cell receptor (beta chain) was sequenced during a study of T cell repertoires in aging, cancer and after chemotherapy. The overall study: Glioblastoma patients receiving temozolomide-based therapy gave paired samples before and after chemotherapy.

General observations from the study: Immunological memory after chemotherapy cannot be judged from the repertoire data. Untreated cancer patients had significantly lower blood TCR diversity than age-matched healthy donors. In cancer patients, declining TCR diversity with age involved lost richness and lost evenness.

Concerning this clonotype itself: Its antigen is currently unknown.

Peripheral blood genomic DNA, not sorted cells or RNA, was the template. Trimming stripped 3 bases from V and 2 bases from J, with 13 bases between. The CDR3 contains 15 residues. From germline, CDR1 is LGHNA and CDR2 YSLEER. Rearranged V-D-J TRB sequences were amplified with a mixed TRB-A/B primer pool. MiXCR was run by TCRdb on the multiplex PCR reads, yielding one entry per CDR3 protein. Among roughly 5,300 distinct CDR3 sequences listed, about a quarter were seen once. This TCR was sampled from a human donor with a solid tumor. The sequencing input was blood. The rearrangement joins TRBV4-3 to TRBJ2-5; maybe TRBD2 (6 bases). The CDR3 sequence: CASSHGRGWQETQYF. For the CDR3, the DNA is TGCGCCAGCAGCCACGGCCGGGGGTGGCAAGAGACCCAGTACTTC.